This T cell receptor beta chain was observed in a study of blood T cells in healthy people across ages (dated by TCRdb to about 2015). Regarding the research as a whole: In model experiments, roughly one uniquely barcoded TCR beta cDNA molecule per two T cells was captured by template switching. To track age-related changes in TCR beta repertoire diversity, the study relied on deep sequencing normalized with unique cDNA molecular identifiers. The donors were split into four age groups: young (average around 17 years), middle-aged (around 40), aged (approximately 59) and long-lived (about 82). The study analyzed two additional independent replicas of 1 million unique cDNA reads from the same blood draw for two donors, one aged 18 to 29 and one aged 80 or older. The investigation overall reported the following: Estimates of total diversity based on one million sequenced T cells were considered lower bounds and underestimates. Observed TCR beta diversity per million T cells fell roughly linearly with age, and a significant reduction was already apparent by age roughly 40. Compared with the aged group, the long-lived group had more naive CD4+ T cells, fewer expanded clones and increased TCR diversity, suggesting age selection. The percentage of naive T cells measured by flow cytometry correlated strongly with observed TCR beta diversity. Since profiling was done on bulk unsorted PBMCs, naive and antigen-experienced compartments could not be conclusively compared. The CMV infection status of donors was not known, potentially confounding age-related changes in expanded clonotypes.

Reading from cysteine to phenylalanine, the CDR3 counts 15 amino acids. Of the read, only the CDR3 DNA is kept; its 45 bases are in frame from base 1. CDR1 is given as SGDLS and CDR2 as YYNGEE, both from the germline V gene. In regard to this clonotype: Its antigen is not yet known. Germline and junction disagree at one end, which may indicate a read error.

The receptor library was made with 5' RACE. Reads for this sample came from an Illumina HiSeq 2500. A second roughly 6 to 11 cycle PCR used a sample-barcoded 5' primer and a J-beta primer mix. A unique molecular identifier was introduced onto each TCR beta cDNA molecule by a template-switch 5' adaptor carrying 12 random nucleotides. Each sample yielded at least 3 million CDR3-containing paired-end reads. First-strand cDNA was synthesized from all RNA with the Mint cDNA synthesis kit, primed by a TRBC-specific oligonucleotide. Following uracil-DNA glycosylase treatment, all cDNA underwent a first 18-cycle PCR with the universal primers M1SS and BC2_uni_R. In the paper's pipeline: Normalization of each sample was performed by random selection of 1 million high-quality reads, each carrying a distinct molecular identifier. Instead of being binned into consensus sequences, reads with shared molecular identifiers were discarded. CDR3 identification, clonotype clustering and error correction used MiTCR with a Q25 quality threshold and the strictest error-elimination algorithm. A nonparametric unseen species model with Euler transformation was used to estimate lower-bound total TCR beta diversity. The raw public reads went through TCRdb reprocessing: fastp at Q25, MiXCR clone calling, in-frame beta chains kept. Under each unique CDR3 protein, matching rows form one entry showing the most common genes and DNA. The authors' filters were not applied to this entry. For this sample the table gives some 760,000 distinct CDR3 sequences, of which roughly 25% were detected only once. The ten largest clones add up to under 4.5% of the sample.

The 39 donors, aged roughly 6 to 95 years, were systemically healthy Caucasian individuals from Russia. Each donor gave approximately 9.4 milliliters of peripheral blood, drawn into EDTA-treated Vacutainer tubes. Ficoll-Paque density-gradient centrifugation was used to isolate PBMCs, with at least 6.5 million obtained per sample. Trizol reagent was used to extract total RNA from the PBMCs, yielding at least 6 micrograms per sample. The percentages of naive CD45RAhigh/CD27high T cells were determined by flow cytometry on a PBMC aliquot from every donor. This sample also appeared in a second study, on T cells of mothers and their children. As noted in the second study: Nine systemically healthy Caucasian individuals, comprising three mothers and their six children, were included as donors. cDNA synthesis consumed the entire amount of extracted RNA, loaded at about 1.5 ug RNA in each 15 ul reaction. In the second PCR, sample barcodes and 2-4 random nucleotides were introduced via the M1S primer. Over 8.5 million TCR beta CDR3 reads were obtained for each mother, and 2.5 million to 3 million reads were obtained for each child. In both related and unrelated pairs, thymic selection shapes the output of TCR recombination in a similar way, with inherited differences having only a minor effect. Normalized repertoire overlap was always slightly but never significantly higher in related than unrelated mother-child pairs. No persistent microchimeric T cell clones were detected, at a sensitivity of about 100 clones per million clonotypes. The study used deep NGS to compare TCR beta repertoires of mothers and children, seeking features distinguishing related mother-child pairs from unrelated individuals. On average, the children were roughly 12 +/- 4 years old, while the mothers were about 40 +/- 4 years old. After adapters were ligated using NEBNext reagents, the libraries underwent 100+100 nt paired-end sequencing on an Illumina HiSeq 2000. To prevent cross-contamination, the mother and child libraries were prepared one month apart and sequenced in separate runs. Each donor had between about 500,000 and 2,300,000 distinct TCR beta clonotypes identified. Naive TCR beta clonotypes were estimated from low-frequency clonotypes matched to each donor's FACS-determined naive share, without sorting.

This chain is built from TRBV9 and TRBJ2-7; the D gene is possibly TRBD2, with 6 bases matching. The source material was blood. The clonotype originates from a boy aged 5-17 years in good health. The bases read TGCGCCAGCAGCGTTGGACCTGGAGGGGAGTACGAGCAGTACTTC. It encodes CASSVGPGGEYEQYF.